This entry is about one TCR beta chain. Its antigen is unidentified. The source of the sample is a study of T cell responses to AZD1222 COVID-19 vaccine. Findings and limits, study-wide: Baseline serostatus was positive in only a handful of AZD1222 recipients. Repertoire samples came only from after the peak T cell response.

This CDR3 comprises 16 residues. With V trimmed by 1 base and J by 4 bases, 9 bases remained unmatched. From germline, CDR1 is SGHRS and CDR2 YFSETQ. TCRdb's copy holds only in-frame clones and misses some; the assay was immunoSEQ multiplex PCR. The repertoire holds about 75,000 clones, about 91% seen once, with approximately 9.1% in the top ten. Source: peripheral blood, taken 28 days after the second dose of the MenACWY control vaccine. The chain uses TRBV5-1 and TRBJ1-1, with 8 bases aligning to TRBD1. The receptor comes from an adult who received the MenACWY meningococcal vaccine as a control. The CDR3 is CASSLYHQGAGTEAFF. In DNA, the CDR3 is TGCGCCAGCAGCTTGTATCATCAGGGGGCCGGCACTGAAGCTTTCTTT.